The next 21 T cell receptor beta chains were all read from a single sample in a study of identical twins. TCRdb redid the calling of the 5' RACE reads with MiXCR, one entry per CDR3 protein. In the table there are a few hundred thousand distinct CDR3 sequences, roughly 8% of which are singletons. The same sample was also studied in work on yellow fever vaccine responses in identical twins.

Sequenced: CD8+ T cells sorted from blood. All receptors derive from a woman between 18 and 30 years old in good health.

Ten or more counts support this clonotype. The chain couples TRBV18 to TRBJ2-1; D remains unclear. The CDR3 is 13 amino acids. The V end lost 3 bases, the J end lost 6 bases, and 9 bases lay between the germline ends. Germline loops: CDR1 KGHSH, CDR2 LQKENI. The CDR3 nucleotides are TGTGCCAGCTCACCCACTTCAAGCAATGAGCAGTTCTTC. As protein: CASSPTSSNEQFF.

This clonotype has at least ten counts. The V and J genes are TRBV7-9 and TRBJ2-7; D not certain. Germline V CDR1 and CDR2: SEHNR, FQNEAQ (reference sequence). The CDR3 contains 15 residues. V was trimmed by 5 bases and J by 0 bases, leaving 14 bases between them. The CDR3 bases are TGTGCCAGCAGCCCGTTACAAAAGAGCTCCTACGAGCAGTACTTC. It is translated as CASSPLQKSSYEQYF.

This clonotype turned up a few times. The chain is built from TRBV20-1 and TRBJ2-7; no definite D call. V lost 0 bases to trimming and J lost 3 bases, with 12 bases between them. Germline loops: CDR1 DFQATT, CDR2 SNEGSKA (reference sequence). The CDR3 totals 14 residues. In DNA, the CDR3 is TGCAGTGCTAGAGATTTGGCTACTAACTACGAGCAGTACTTC. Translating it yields CSARDLATNYEQYF.

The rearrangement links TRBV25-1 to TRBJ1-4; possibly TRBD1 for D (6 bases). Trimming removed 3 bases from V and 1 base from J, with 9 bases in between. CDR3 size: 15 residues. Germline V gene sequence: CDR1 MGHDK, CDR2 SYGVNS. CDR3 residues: CASSEEGVTNEKLFF. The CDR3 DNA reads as TGTGCCAGCAGTGAGGAGGGGGTAACTAATGAAAAACTGTTTTTT.

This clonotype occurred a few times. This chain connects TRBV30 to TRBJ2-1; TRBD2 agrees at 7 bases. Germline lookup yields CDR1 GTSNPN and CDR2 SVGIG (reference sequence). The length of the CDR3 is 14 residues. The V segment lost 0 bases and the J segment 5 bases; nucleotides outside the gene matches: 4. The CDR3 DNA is TGTGCCTGGAGTGTCGGCGGGGGTCACAATGAGCAGTTCTTC. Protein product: CAWSVGGGHNEQFF.

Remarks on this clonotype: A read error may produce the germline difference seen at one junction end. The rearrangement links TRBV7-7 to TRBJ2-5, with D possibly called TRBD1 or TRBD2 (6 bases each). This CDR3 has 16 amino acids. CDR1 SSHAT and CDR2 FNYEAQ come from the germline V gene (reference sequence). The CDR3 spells CASSPSLSGALGVQYF. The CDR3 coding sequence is TGTGCTAGCAGCCCGTCCCTTTCGGGGGCCCTTGGGGTCCAGTACTTC. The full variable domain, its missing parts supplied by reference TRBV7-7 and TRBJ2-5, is GAGVSQSPRYKVTKRGQDVTLRCDPISSHATLYWYQQALGQGPEFLTYFNYEAQPDKSGLPSDRFSAERPEGSISTLTIQRTEQRDSAMYRCASSPSLSGALGVQYFGPGTRLLVL.

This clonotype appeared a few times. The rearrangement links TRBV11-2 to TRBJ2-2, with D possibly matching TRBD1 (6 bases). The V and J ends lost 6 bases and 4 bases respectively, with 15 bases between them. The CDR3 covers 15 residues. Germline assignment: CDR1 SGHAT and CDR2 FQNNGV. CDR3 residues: CASSFFTGTTGELFF. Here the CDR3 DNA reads TGTGCCAGCAGTTTTTTCACAGGGACCACCGGGGAGCTGTTTTTT.

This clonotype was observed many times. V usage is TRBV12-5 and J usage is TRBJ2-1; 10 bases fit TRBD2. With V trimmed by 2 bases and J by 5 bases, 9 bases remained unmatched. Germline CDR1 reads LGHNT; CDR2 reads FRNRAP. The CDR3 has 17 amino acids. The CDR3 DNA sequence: TGTGCTAGTGGTTTGAACGTCGGACTAGCGGTAGACAATGAGCAGTTCTTC. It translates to CASGLNVGLAVDNEQFF.

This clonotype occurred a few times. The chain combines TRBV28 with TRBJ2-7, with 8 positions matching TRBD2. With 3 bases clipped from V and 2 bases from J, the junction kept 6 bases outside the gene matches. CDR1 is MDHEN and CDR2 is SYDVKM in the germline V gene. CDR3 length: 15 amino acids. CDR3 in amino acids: CASSLVAGGTYEQYF. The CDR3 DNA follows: TGTGCCAGCAGTTTGGTGGCGGGAGGAACCTACGAGCAGTACTTC. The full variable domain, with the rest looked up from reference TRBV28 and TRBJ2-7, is DVKVTQSSRYLVKRTGEKVFLECVQDMDHENMFWYRQDPGLGLRLIYFSYDVKMKEKGDIPEGYSVSREKKERFSLILESASTNQTSMYLCASSLVAGGTYEQYFGPGTRLTVT.

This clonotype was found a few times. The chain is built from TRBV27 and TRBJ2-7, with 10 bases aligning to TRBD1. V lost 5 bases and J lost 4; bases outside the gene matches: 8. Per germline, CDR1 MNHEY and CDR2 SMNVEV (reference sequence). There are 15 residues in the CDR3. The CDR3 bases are TGTGCCAGCAGTAACCGGGACAGGGGTACGTACGAGCAGTACTTC. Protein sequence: CASSNRDRGTYEQYF.

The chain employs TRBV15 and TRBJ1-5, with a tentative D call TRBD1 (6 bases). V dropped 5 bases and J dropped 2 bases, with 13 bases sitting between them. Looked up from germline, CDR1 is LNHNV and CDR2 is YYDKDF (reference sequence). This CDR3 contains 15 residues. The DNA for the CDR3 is TGTGCCACCAGCGGGAGGTCAGGGGGCAATCAGCCCCAGCATTTT. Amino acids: CATSGRSGGNQPQHF.

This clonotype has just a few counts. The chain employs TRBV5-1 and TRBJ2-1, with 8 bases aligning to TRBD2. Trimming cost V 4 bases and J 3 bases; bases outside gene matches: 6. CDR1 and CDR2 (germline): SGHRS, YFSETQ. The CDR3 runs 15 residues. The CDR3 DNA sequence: TGCGCCAGCAGCGAACGGGGGGGCTTCTACAATGAGCAGTTCTTC. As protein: CASSERGGFYNEQFF.

The CDR3: CASSQKNTGPTYEQYF. CDR3 sequence (DNA): TGCGCCAGCAGCCAAAAAAACACCGGGCCGACCTACGAGCAGTACTTC. The chain recombines TRBV4-1 with TRBJ2-7; D gene uncertain. V shed 2 bases and J shed 2 bases, with 16 bases lying between them. Germline values: CDR1 MGHRA, CDR2 YSYEKL. This CDR3 has 16 residues.

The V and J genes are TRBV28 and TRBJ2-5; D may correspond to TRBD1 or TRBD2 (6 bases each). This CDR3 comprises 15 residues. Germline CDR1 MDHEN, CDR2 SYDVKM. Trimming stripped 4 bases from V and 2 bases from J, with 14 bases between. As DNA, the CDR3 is TGTGCCAGCAGTTCCGGGGGCGGGACACAAGAGACCCAGTACTTC. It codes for CASSSGGGTQETQYF.

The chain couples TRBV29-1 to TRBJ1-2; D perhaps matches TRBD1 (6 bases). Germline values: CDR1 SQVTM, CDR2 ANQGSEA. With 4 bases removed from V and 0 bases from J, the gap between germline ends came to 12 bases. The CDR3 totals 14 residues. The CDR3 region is CSVVAGAANYGYTF. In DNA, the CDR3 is TGCAGCGTTGTCGCGGGGGCAGCTAACTATGGCTACACCTTC.

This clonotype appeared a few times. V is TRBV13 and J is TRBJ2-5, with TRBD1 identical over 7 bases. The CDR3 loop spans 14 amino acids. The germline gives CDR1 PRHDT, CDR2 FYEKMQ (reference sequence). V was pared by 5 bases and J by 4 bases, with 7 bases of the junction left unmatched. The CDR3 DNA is TGTGCCAGCAGCAACCGACAGGGTAGAGAGACCCAGTACTTC. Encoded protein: CASSNRQGRETQYF.

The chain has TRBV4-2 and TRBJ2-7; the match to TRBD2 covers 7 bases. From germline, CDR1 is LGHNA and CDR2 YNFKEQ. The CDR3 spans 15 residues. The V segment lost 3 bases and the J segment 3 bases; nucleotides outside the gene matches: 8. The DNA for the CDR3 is TGTGCCAGCAGCCAGTCAAGGGGAGGGGACTACGAGCAGTACTTC. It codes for CASSQSRGGDYEQYF.

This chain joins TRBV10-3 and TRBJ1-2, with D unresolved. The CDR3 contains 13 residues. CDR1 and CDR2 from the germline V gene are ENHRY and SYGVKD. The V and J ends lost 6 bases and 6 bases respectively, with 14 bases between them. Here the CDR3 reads CAIRDSLEDGYTF. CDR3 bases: TGTGCCATCAGAGATTCTTTGGAAGATGGCTACACCTTC.

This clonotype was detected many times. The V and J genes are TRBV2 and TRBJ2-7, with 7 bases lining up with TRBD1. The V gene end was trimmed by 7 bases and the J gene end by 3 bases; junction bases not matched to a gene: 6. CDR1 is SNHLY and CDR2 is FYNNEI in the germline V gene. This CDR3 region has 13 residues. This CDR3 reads CASNDREFYEQYF. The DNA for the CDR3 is TGTGCCAGCAATGACAGGGAATTCTACGAGCAGTACTTC.

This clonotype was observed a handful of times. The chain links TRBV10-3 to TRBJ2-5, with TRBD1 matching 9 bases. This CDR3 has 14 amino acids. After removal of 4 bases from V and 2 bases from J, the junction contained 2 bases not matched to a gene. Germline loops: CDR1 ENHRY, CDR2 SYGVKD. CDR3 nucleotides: TGTGCCATCAGTGGGACAGGGGCACAAGAGACCCAGTACTTC. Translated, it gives CAISGTGAQETQYF.

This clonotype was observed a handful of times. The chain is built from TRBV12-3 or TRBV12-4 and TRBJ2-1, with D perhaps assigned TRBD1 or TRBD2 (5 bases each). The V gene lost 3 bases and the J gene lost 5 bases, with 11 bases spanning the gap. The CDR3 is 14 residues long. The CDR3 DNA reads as TGTGCCAGCAGTTTCGAGGGGCCGGACAATGAGCAGTTCTTC. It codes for CASSFEGPDNEQFF.